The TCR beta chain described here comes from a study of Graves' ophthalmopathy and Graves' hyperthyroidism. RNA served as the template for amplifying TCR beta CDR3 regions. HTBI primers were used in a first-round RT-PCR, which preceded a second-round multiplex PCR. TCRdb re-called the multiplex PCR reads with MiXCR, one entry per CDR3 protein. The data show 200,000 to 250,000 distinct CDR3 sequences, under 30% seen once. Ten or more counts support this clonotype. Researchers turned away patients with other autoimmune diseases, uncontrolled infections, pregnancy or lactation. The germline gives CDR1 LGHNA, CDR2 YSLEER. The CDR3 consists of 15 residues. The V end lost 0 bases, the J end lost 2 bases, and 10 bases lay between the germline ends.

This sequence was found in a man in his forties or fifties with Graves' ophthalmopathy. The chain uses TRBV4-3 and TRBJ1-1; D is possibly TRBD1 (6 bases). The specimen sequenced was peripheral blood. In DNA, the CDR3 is TGCGCCAGCAGCCAAGATACAGGGCCCAACACTGAAGCTTTCTTT. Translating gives CASSQDTGPNTEAFF.